What follows are 18 T cell receptor beta chains derived from one specimen sequenced in a study of cytotoxic CD8 clonotypes in ibrutinib-treated CLL. Assay used: immunoSEQ multiplex PCR; TCRdb lists only in-frame clones, some missing. This table has roughly 330,000 clones, roughly 67% appearing once. Here the sequenced sample was PBMCs, taken after 36 months of ibrutinib treatment. All receptors derive from a human donor with chronic lymphocytic leukemia.

This clone was seen a few times. The chain combines TRBV29-1 with TRBJ2-1; TRBD2 agrees at 7 bases. CDR1 SQVTM and CDR2 ANQGSEA come from the germline V gene. This CDR3 spans 14 amino acids. The ends lost 5 bases at V and 3 bases at J; junction bases unmatched: 7. The CDR3 here is CSVSGEGLYNEQFF. The CDR3, as DNA: TGCAGCGTTAGCGGGGAGGGGCTCTACAATGAGCAGTTCTTC.

The CDR3: CASSSLRWGPGNQPQHF. The CDR3 DNA sequence: TGTGCCAGTAGTTCCCTCAGGTGGGGGCCGGGCAATCAGCCCCAGCATTTT. The rearrangement links TRBV19 to TRBJ1-5, with a tentative D call TRBD1 (6 bases). Germline lookup yields CDR1 LNHDA and CDR2 SQIVND (reference sequence). Trimming took 5 bases from V and 2 from J, leaving 19 bases between them. The CDR3 spans 17 residues. Full variable domain (outside the CDR3, taken from reference TRBV19 and TRBJ1-5): DGGITQSPKYLFRKEGQNVTLSCEQNLNHDAMYWYRQDPGQGLRLIYYSQIVNDFQKGDIAEGYSVSREKKESFPLTVTSAQKNPTAFYLCASSSLRWGPGNQPQHFGDGTRLSIL.

The gene calls are TRBV10-2 and TRBJ2-7; maybe TRBD1 (5 bases). Germline V gene data show CDR1 as WSHSY and CDR2 as SAAADI. With 1 base removed from V and 0 bases from J, the gap between germline ends came to 7 bases. This CDR3 contains 14 residues. This chain's CDR3 is CASSEFGHSYEQYF. The DNA of the CDR3 is TGCGCCAGCAGTGAGTTTGGACACTCCTACGAGCAGTACTTC.

The chain has TRBV5-1 and TRBJ2-5; a weak D match, TRBD2 (6 bases). Trimming shortened V by 0 bases and J by 5 bases, and 23 bases separated the two germline ends. Germline lookup yields CDR1 SGHRS and CDR2 YFSETQ. The CDR3 runs 18 residues. The CDR3 nucleotides read TGCGCCAGCAGCTTGGTAGGACCCTCTACGGGAGTCAGTGAGACCCAGTACTTC. Encoded protein: CASSLVGPSTGVSETQYF.

The V gene is TRBV4-1, the J gene TRBJ2-7, with 8 bases aligning to TRBD1. The CDR3 extends over 14 amino acids. The V gene end was trimmed by 3 bases and the J gene end by 5 bases; junction bases not matched to a gene: 6. The V gene's germline CDR1 is MGHRA and CDR2 YSYEKL. The DNA of the CDR3 is TGCGCCAGCAGCCAGATACAGGGGGGCCACGAGCAGTACTTC. Translating gives CASSQIQGGHEQYF.

This clone has only one observation. The chain carries TRBV29-1 and TRBJ2-7; 13 bases align to TRBD2. This CDR3 has 13 amino acids. J lost 4 bases, V lost 7 bases, and 4 bases had no gene match. Germline V gene sequence: CDR1 SQVTM, CDR2 ANQGSEA. CDR3 sequence (DNA): TGCAGCGCTTGGACTAGCGGGAGTTACGAGCAGTACTTC. Its protein product is CSAWTSGSYEQYF.

The rearrangement joins TRBV18 to TRBJ1-2; 11 positions match TRBD1. This CDR3 is 14 amino acids long. With 6 bases clipped from V and 2 bases from J, the junction kept 2 bases outside the gene matches. CDR1 and CDR2 from the germline V gene are KGHSH and LQKENI. The CDR3 here is CASSRTGGNYGYTF. In DNA, the CDR3 is TGTGCCAGCTCGCGGACAGGGGGCAACTATGGCTACACCTTC.

J is TRBJ2-7 and V is TRBV10-3, with TRBD1 matching over 7 bases. This CDR3 has 12 residues. Germline V gene data show CDR1 as ENHRY and CDR2 as SYGVKD. J was trimmed by 6 bases and V by 7 bases; bases with no gene match: 6. CDR3 nucleotides: TGTGCCATCAAGGGGGCAGGACGCGAGCAGTACTTC. Translating it yields CAIKGAGREQYF.

This rearrangement joins TRBV9 to TRBJ2-5; unclear D gene. Per germline, CDR1 SGDLS and CDR2 YYNGEE. Trimming took 3 bases from V and 3 from J, leaving 12 bases between them. CDR3 size: 14 residues. The CDR3 loop is CASSESEAKETQYF. CDR3 coding DNA: TGTGCCAGCAGCGAGTCAGAAGCCAAAGAGACCCAGTACTTC. Supplemented by reference TRBV9 and TRBJ2-5, the full variable domain reads DSGVTQTPKHLITATGQRVTLRCSPRSGDLSVYWYQQSLDQGLQFLIQYYNGEERAKGNILERFSAQQFPDLHSELNLSSLELGDSALYFCASSESEAKETQYFGPGTRLLVL.

The gene calls are TRBV7-9 and TRBJ1-1; perhaps TRBD1 as D (6 bases). From germline, CDR1 is SEHNR and CDR2 FQNEAQ (reference sequence). The germline V and J ends were trimmed by 10 bases and 6 bases, with 15 bases remaining between them. The length of the CDR3 is 12 residues. The CDR3 loop reads CANSPRQAEAFF. DNA for the CDR3: TGTGCCAACTCCCCCCGACAGGCTGAAGCTTTCTTT.

This clone was picked up a small number of times. V and J are TRBV4-2 and TRBJ2-1; D unclear. Germline values: CDR1 LGHNA, CDR2 YNFKEQ. The CDR3 extends over 12 amino acids. The germline V and J ends were trimmed by 4 bases and 10 bases, with 11 bases remaining between them. CDR3 nucleotides: TGTGCCAGCAGCCGACCAAGGAAGGAGCAGTTCTTC. Translated, it gives CASSRPRKEQFF.

The CDR3 sequence is CASGSRVGDTQYF. The CDR3 DNA is TGTGCCAGCGGTTCGCGGGTTGGAGATACGCAGTATTTT. The V and J genes are TRBV2 and TRBJ2-3; D perhaps matches TRBD2 (5 bases). The V gene's germline CDR1 is SNHLY and CDR2 FYNNEI. Trimming left V 8 bases short and J 5 bases short, with 14 bases between. CDR3 length: 13 residues.

The V call is TRBV18, the J call TRBJ1-1, with TRBD1 matching over 8 bases. CDR3 size: 14 residues. V lost 1 base and J lost 4; bases outside the gene matches: 2. CDR1 is KGHSH, CDR2 LQKENI, per germline. The CDR3 spells CASSPHQGATEAFF. CDR3 DNA: TGTGCCAGCTCACCACATCAGGGGGCCACTGAAGCTTTCTTT.

This chain uses TRBV4-1 with TRBJ2-5; D is uncertain. The CDR3 runs 16 residues. Germline CDR1 and CDR2: MGHRA and YSYEKL. The V gene lost 0 bases and the J gene lost 0 bases, with 11 bases spanning the gap. The CDR3 reads CASSQDQADYQETQYF. CDR3 sequence (DNA): TGCGCCAGCAGCCAAGATCAGGCCGACTACCAAGAGACCCAGTACTTC.

The chain links TRBV2 to TRBJ2-1; 7 bases fit TRBD2. Germline CDR1 and CDR2: SNHLY and FYNNEI. The CDR3 extends over 15 amino acids. V gave up 5 bases and J gave up 8 bases; unmatched junction bases: 12. The CDR3 is CASSLGLVEGYEQFF. CDR3 bases: TGTGCCAGCAGTCTAGGACTAGTTGAGGGCTATGAGCAGTTCTTC.

The chain joins TRBV2 to TRBJ2-1; no definite D call. This CDR3 spans 14 amino acids. Germline loops: CDR1 SNHLY, CDR2 FYNNEI. The ends were cut back, 7 bases at V and 1 base at J, with 11 bases in the middle. The CDR3 nucleotides read TGTGCCAGCATAGGGCACCAATCCTACAATGAGCAGTTCTTC. Residues: CASIGHQSYNEQFF. The entire variable domain, with the rest obtained from reference TRBV2 and TRBJ2-1, is as follows: EPEVTQTPSHQVTQMGQEVILRCVPISNHLYFYWYRQILGQKVEFLVSFYNNEISEKSEIFDDQFSVERPDGSNFTLKIRSTKLEDSAMYFCASIGHQSYNEQFFGPGTRLTVL.

This chain links TRBV7-2 with TRBJ2-7; 16 bases fit TRBD2. Germline V gene data show CDR1 as SGHTA and CDR2 as FQGNSA. The CDR3 spans 18 residues. Trimming took 5 bases from V and 1 from J; bases not matched to a gene: 8. CDR3 region: CASSAGLAGGPRSYEQYF. CDR3 coding DNA: TGTGCCAGCAGCGCGGGACTAGCGGGAGGGCCCCGTTCCTACGAGCAGTACTTC.

The V call is TRBV2, the J call TRBJ2-5, with D possibly being TRBD2 (6 bases). CDR3 size: 15 residues. V lost 4 bases and J 4 bases, leaving 16 bases between the germline ends. Germline values: CDR1 SNHLY, CDR2 FYNNEI. The CDR3 DNA reads TGTGCCAGCAGTGGGAGGCGGGACTGGGGAGAGACCCAGTACTTC. It yields the protein CASSGRRDWGETQYF.